These T cell receptor beta chains were read from a single sample in a study of blood T cells in healthy people across ages. TCRdb recomputed calls from the 5' RACE reads with MiXCR, one row per CDR3 protein. The data hold 580,000 or so distinct CDR3 sequences, with 40% to 50% observed a single time. Sequenced input: blood. The source is a man at least 80 years old in good health. The CDR3 runs from the conserved cysteine through the conserved F or W. Each record gives: D gene, J gene, V gene, CDR3 protein. D genes are given only for firm matches.

>-|TRBJ2-5|TRBV7-9
CASGGVQGGQWQETQYF
>-|TRBJ1-4|TRBV12-3/TRBV12-4
CASSLDLLSEKLFF
>-|TRBJ2-1|TRBV10-3
CATGPFEDNEQFF
>-|TRBJ2-4|TRBV7-9
CASSLGGLAVAKNIQYF
>-|TRBJ2-7|TRBV3-1
CASSQGRAGYEQYF
>TRBD2|TRBJ2-1|TRBV20-1
CSAPPLADGYNEQFF
>-|TRBJ1-6|TRBV7-2
CASSLDTGTPLHF
>-|TRBJ2-1|TRBV29-1
CSAWDVNYNEQFF
>-|TRBJ1-2|TRBV20-1
CSADQGPFGGYTF
>-|TRBJ2-5|TRBV10-3
CAISQGAGEETQYF
>TRBD1|TRBJ1-1|TRBV7-9
CASSRQGRRTEAFF
>TRBD2|TRBJ2-7|TRBV20-1
CSARERTSGFFQPGEQYF
>-|TRBJ2-3|TRBV5-1
CASSSQGRASTDTQYF
>TRBD1|TRBJ2-5|TRBV20-1
CSARDRQGAGETQYF
>-|TRBJ1-1|TRBV12-3/TRBV12-4
CASIAGDNTEAFF
>-|TRBJ2-1|TRBV4-3
CASSQRGRPSSYNEQFF
>-|-|TRBV29-1
CSVGWDEQYF
>-|TRBJ2-2|TRBV7-2
CASSFSATTGELFF
>-|TRBJ1-2|TRBV6-6
CASIPAGGGYTF
>TRBD1|TRBJ2-7|TRBV11-1
CASSSLQGANYEQYF
>-|TRBJ2-5|TRBV7-2
CASSYRGTYQETQYF
>-|TRBJ1-4|TRBV20-1
CSAEGEWTEKLFF
>-|TRBJ1-6|TRBV6-5
CASVSPLHF
>-|TRBJ2-1|TRBV11-3
CASSLGGGRLDNEQFF
>TRBD2|TRBJ2-1|TRBV7-2
CASSRGLAVYNEQFF
>-|TRBJ1-2|TRBV7-6
CASSSRLSDGYTF
>-|TRBJ2-2|TRBV7-9
CASGGDSNTGELFF
>TRBD2|TRBJ2-7|TRBV15
CATSREGTSGIEQYF